Presented here are 24 T cell receptor beta chains from one specimen sequenced in a study of human T cells and chemical hapten exposure. TCRdb recomputed calls from the RACE reads with MiXCR, one row per CDR3 protein. The sample gives tens of thousands of distinct CDR3 sequences, 4.5% to 7.5% of which show up once; about 6% is in the top ten. Regarding time point: patch test 3, about 24 weeks after DPC sensitization. Treatment of the sample: therapeutic diphenylcyclopropenone sensitization with weekly scalp DPC. The sequences come from whole blood, collected in connection with sensitization to the hapten diphenylcyclopropenone (DPC). These receptors originate from a man aged 30 to 45 with alopecia areata. Some clones in this sample may be carry-over from other donors' samples.

This clonotype was recorded many times. The rearrangement uses TRBV6-1 and TRBJ1-5; D gene uncertain. This CDR3 has 16 amino acids. V lost 3 bases, J lost 0 bases, and 12 bases lay in between. Germline V gene sequence: CDR1 MNHNS, CDR2 SASEGT. The CDR3 here is CASSDPIVDSNQPQHF. CDR3 nucleotide sequence: TGTGCCAGCAGTGACCCAATTGTTGATAGCAATCAGCCCCAGCATTTT.

Ten or more counts support this clonotype. The genes are TRBV5-6 and TRBJ1-5, with a weak D call TRBD1 (5 bases). The V and J ends lost 4 bases and 7 bases respectively, with 15 bases between them. The CDR3 sequence is 14 residues long. Germline loops: CDR1 SGHDT, CDR2 YYEEEE. CDR3 sequence: CASSPDGAGQPQHF. As DNA, the CDR3 is TGTGCCAGCAGCCCTGACGGGGCTGGGCAGCCCCAGCATTTT.

The sample holds many counts of this clonotype. V and J are TRBV2 and TRBJ2-4; D is perhaps TRBD1 (6 bases). Germline V gene lookup returns CDR1 SNHLY and CDR2 FYNNEI. With 3 bases removed from V and 11 bases from J, the gap between germline ends came to 17 bases. The CDR3 is 14 residues long. The CDR3 sequence is CASSDALYRVLQYF. CDR3 bases: TGTGCCAGCAGTGACGCCCTTTACAGGGTCCTTCAGTACTTC.

This clonotype was counted at least ten times. In nucleotides, the CDR3 is TGTGCCATCAGTCCCGACGGAGAGCCCTATGGCTACACCTTC. Its protein product is CAISPDGEPYGYTF. The V and J genes are TRBV10-3 and TRBJ1-2; D uncertain. CDR3 length: 14 residues. Germline CDR1 and CDR2: ENHRY and SYGVKD. Trimming removed 5 bases at V and 4 bases at J, with 14 bases between.

This clonotype came up many times. The chain recombines TRBV24-1 with TRBJ2-1; TRBD2 aligns across 11 bases. Trimming removed 5 bases from V and 5 bases from J; junction bases left unmatched: 4. This CDR3 has 15 amino acids. Per the germline V gene, CDR1 is KGHDR and CDR2 is SFDVKD. The CDR3 bases are TGTGCCACCAGTGGTGGGACTAGCGGAGACAATGAGCAGTTCTTC. Protein: CATSGGTSGDNEQFF.

This clonotype has a count of ten or more. The gene calls are TRBV5-1 and TRBJ1-1; D is unclear. This CDR3 spans 15 amino acids. Deletions cut 2 bases from V and 0 bases from J, with 11 bases between. Germline V gene lookup returns CDR1 SGHRS and CDR2 YFSETQ. The CDR3 loop reads CASSFGGLMNTEAFF. In nucleotides, the CDR3 is TGCGCCAGCAGCTTTGGCGGACTGATGAACACTGAAGCTTTCTTT.

This clonotype was seen ten or more times. V is TRBV19 and J is TRBJ2-1, with TRBD2 identical over 9 bases. CDR1 is LNHDA, CDR2 SQIVND, per germline (reference sequence). V lost 6 bases to trimming and J lost 5 bases; unmatched junction nucleotides: 11. The CDR3 covers 16 residues. The CDR3 coding sequence is TGTGCCAGTAGACCCAGACTAGCGGCCTTAAACAATGAGCAGTTCTTC. Translation: CASRPRLAALNNEQFF.

There are many counts of this clonotype. The V gene is TRBV20-1, the J gene TRBJ2-3; D is unclear. V dropped 2 bases and J dropped 5 bases, with 8 bases sitting between them. CDR3 length equals 12 residues. The germline V gene encodes CDR1 DFQATT and CDR2 SNEGSKA (reference sequence). The CDR3 loop reads CSARLTEDTQYF. The CDR3 coding sequence is TGCAGTGCTAGATTAACGGAAGATACGCAGTATTTT.

This clonotype appeared many times. The chain recombines TRBV7-9 with TRBJ2-7, with D tentatively TRBD1 (5 bases). Trimming left V 7 bases short and J 0 bases short, with 13 bases between. Germline loops: CDR1 SEHNR, CDR2 FQNEAQ (reference sequence). CDR3 length: 14 residues. The CDR3 here is CASTLRGRSYEQYF. The CDR3 region has the DNA TGTGCCAGCACCCTTAGGGGCCGCTCCTACGAGCAGTACTTC.

This clonotype has at least ten counts. Sequence at one end of the junction differs from germline and may be a read error. The genes are TRBV20-1 and TRBJ2-2; D call uncertain. The germline V gene has CDR1 DFQATT and CDR2 SNEGSKA (reference sequence). This CDR3 contains 11 residues. The CDR3 here is CSAPKTGELFF. CDR3 bases: TGCAGTGCTCCGAAGACCGGGGAGCTGTTTTTT.

This clonotype has at least ten counts. CDR3 sequence: CASSPGTGANTGELFF. The CDR3 nucleotides are TGTGCCAGCAGCCCCGGGACAGGGGCCAACACCGGGGAGCTGTTTTTT. The chain joins TRBV7-2 to TRBJ2-2; 10 nucleotides align to TRBD1. Trimming at V came to 5 bases and at J to 2 bases, leaving 5 bases not matched to a gene. The CDR3 extends over 16 amino acids. Germline V gene data show CDR1 as SGHTA and CDR2 as FQGNSA.

This clonotype was counted many times. The V and J genes are TRBV5-1 and TRBJ2-7; D possibly corresponds to TRBD1 (5 bases). V was trimmed by 4 bases and J by 2 bases, leaving 19 bases between them. The CDR3 is 16 residues long. CDR1 is SGHRS and CDR2 is YFSETQ in the germline V gene. CDR3 amino acids: CASSPYHTAGTYEQYF. DNA of the CDR3: TGCGCCAGCAGCCCCTACCATACGGCAGGGACCTACGAGCAGTACTTC.

The table lists this clonotype with many counts. At one end, the junction sequence differs from germline, possibly due to a read error. The CDR3 loop reads CASRGTVAFF. The CDR3 coding sequence is TGTGCCAGTAGGGGGACTGTAGCTTTCTTT. The chain employs TRBV19 and TRBJ1-1, with a weak D call TRBD1 (5 bases). Germline V lookup: CDR1 LNHDA, CDR2 SQIVND (reference sequence). CDR3 size: 10 residues.

This clonotype appeared many times. This chain connects TRBV20-1 to TRBJ2-1; 9 bases line up with TRBD1. The CDR3 contains 13 residues. The germline V gene has CDR1 DFQATT and CDR2 SNEGSKA (reference sequence). CDR3 DNA: TGCGGTATGGACAGGGGCTCCTACAATGAGCAGTTCTTC. This codes for CGMDRGSYNEQFF.

This clonotype was counted many times. The V gene is TRBV4-1, the J gene TRBJ2-3; D gene uncertain. Trimming removed 5 bases from V and 2 bases from J, with 20 bases in between. Germline values: CDR1 MGHRA, CDR2 YSYEKL. This CDR3 region has 17 residues. CDR3 bases: TGCGCCAGCAGCTCAAAGGAAGGGCCCCACCCCACAGATACGCAGTATTTT. Protein product: CASSSKEGPHPTDTQYF.

This clonotype was counted many times. V usage is TRBV5-1 and J usage is TRBJ2-2, with D perhaps matching TRBD1 or TRBD2 (5 bases each). The germline V gene encodes CDR1 SGHRS and CDR2 YFSETQ. The CDR3 covers 15 residues. V gave up 4 bases and J gave up 2 bases, with 12 bases separating them. CDR3 nucleotide sequence: TGCGCCAGCAGCACCGGGGCTCCAAACACCGGGGAGCTGTTTTTT. Translating gives CASSTGAPNTGELFF. Filled out from reference TRBV5-1 and TRBJ2-2, the complete variable domain reads KAGVTQTPRYLIKTRGQQVTLSCSPISGHRSVSWYQQTPGQGLQFLFEYFSETQRNKGNFPGRFSGRQFSNSRSEMNVSTLELGDSALYLCASSTGAPNTGELFFGEGSRLTVL.

Many counts were recorded for this clonotype. The chain employs TRBV3-1 and TRBJ1-2, with unresolved D. This CDR3 contains 13 residues. Trimming shortened V by 3 bases and J by 3 bases, and 8 bases separated the two germline ends. CDR1 and CDR2 from the germline V gene are LGHDT and YNNKEL (reference sequence). For the CDR3, the DNA is TGTGCCAGCAGCCATGACACCCACTATGGCTACACCTTC. The encoded protein is CASSHDTHYGYTF.

This clonotype was seen ten or more times. The chain uses TRBV7-9 and TRBJ2-1, with TRBD2 identical over 13 bases. Germline CDR1 reads SEHNR; CDR2 reads FQNEAQ (reference sequence). CDR3 length equals 20 residues. V lost 4 bases to trimming and J lost 0 bases; unmatched junction nucleotides: 12. The CDR3 region is CASSSDPGTSGISSYNEQFF. The CDR3 DNA reads TGTGCCAGCAGCTCCGACCCCGGGACTAGCGGGATAAGCTCCTACAATGAGCAGTTCTTC. Full variable domain (rest looked up from reference TRBV7-9 and TRBJ2-1): DTGVSQNPRHKITKRGQNVTFRCDPISEHNRLYWYRQTLGQGPEFLTYFQNEAQLEKSRLLSDRFSAERPKGSFSTLEIQRTEQGDSAMYLCASSSDPGTSGISSYNEQFFGPGTRLTVL.

This clonotype came up many times. The chain uses TRBV12-3 or TRBV12-4 and TRBJ1-5; weak D call: TRBD1 (5 bases). Between the trimmed V and J ends, which lost 3 bases and 3 bases, there was a span of 12 bases. The CDR3 sequence is 15 residues long. The CDR3 DNA reads as TGTGCCAGCAGTTTGGAGGGGTTCGTCAATCAGCCCCAGCATTTT. Translated, it gives CASSLEGFVNQPQHF.

This clonotype was counted at least ten times. The V and J genes are TRBV12-3 or TRBV12-4 and TRBJ1-5; D uncertain. V was pared by 5 bases and J by 7 bases, with 15 bases between. This CDR3 spans 14 amino acids. DNA of the CDR3: TGTGCCAGCAGTCCCACTGGAGGGCACCAGCCCCAGCATTTT. It is translated as CASSPTGGHQPQHF.

This clonotype has at least ten counts. The V gene is TRBV6-2 or TRBV6-3, the J gene TRBJ2-4; 8 bases align to TRBD1. CDR3 length equals 17 residues. CDR1 is MNHEY, CDR2 SVGEGT, per germline. Unmatched junction bases numbered 10, after V lost 5 bases and J lost 1 base. The CDR3 loop is CASSIRQGFIAKNIQYF. CDR3 DNA: TGTGCCAGCAGTATTAGACAGGGGTTTATTGCCAAAAACATTCAGTACTTC.

Many counts were recorded for this clonotype. The chain employs TRBV20-1 and TRBJ2-4, with D perhaps matching TRBD1 (6 bases). This CDR3 is built from 17 residues. Germline V gene data show CDR1 as DFQATT and CDR2 as SNEGSKA (reference sequence). The V end was cut by 3 bases, the J end by 0 bases, with 18 bases between. The CDR3 spells CSASLRDTNLAKNIQYF. In nucleotides, the CDR3 is TGCAGTGCTAGTTTAAGGGACACCAACTTAGCCAAAAACATTCAGTACTTC.

This clonotype came up many times. The J gene is TRBJ2-1, the V gene TRBV24-1; tentatively, D is TRBD2 (6 bases). The V end was cut by 4 bases, the J end by 8 bases, with 17 bases between. The CDR3 extends over 15 amino acids. Germline assignment: CDR1 KGHDR and CDR2 SFDVKD. The CDR3: CATSDPGRGGDEQFF. The CDR3 DNA reads as TGTGCCACCAGTGACCCCGGACGCGGCGGGGATGAGCAGTTCTTC.

There are many counts of this clonotype. V gene TRBV6-5 combines with J gene TRBJ2-3; D remains unclear. The V gene lost 6 bases and the J gene lost 0 bases, with 22 bases spanning the gap. CDR3 length: 18 residues. CDR1 MNHEY and CDR2 SVGAGI come from the germline V gene. Here the CDR3 reads CASRGHTSSRISTDTQYF. The CDR3 DNA sequence: TGTGCCAGCAGAGGTCACACGTCTTCTCGGATTAGCACAGATACGCAGTATTTT.